This TCR beta chain stems from a study of blood T cell repertoires in COVID-19. Assay: immunoSEQ multiplex PCR; the TCRdb copy retains only in-frame clones and omits some. The top ten hold 0.95% to 1.5% of the sample, which has roughly 200,000 clones, about 90% seen once. This CDR3 has 13 amino acids. Trimming stripped 7 bases from V and 4 bases from J, with 8 bases between. Germline values: CDR1 WSHSY, CDR2 SAAADI. The TCR originated in a man aged 25-45 years who had recovered from COVID-19. What was sequenced was PBMCs or T cells enriched from blood (not recorded which). The chain couples TRBV10-2 to TRBJ1-6, with D perhaps matching TRBD1 (6 bases). The CDR3 nucleotides read TGCGCCAGCAAAGACAGGTATAATTCACCCCTCCACTTT. It specifies CASKDRYNSPLHF.